This paragraph reports one TCR beta chain. Per the germline V gene, CDR1 is MGHRA and CDR2 is YSYEKL. Between the trimmed V and J ends, which lost 1 base and 3 bases, there was a span of 6 bases. CDR3 length equals 13 residues. The protocol was immunoSEQ multiplex PCR, while the TCRdb copy is restricted to in-frame clones and leaves out a portion. The sample has over 400,000 clones; about 92% are singletons. The data stem from a study of Ad26.COV2.S vaccination and SARS-CoV-2 variants. Study in general: Enrolled in COV1001, the donor was in the Ad26.COV2.S trial arm, which received the vaccine.

The treatment here: approximately 18 received Ad26.COV2.S at low or high dose, single or two shots; 5 received placebo; per-sample allocation not given. It was on day 63 after the first vaccine or placebo injection that samples were taken. Boston provided a donor who was an adult aged 18-55 years. The chain employs TRBV4-1 and TRBJ1-1; no reliable D call. Sample: peripheral blood, taken in a trial of Ad26.COV2.S vaccine versus placebo. The TCR originated in a person aged 18 to 59 who received the Ad26.COV2.S COVID-19 vaccine or a placebo. CDR3 sequence reads: CASSQGGHTEAFF. As DNA, the CDR3 is TGCGCCAGCAGCCAAGGTGGGCACACTGAAGCTTTCTTT.